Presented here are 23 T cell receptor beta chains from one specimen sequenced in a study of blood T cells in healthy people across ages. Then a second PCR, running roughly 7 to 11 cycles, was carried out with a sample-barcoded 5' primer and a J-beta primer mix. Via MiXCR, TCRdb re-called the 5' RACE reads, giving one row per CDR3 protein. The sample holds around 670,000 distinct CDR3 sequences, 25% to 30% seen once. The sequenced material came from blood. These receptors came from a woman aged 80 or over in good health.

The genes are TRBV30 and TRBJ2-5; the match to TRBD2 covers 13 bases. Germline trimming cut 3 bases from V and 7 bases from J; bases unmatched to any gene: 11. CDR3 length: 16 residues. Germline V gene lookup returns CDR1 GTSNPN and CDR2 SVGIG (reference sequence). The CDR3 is CAWSYRLAGGLMTQYF. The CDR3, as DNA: TGTGCCTGGAGCTACAGACTAGCGGGGGGACTGATGACCCAGTACTTC. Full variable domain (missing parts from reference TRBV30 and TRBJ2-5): SQTIHQWPATLVQPVGSPLSLECTVEGTSNPNLYWYRQAAGRGLQLLFYSVGIGQISSEVPQNLSASRPQDRQFILSSKKLLLSDSGFYLCAWSYRLAGGLMTQYFGPGTRLLVL.

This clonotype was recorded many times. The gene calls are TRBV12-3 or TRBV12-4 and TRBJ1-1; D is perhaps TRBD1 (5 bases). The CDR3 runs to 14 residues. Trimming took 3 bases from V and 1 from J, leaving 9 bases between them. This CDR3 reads CASSFGGSNTEAFF. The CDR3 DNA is TGTGCCAGCAGTTTTGGGGGGTCGAACACTGAAGCTTTCTTT.

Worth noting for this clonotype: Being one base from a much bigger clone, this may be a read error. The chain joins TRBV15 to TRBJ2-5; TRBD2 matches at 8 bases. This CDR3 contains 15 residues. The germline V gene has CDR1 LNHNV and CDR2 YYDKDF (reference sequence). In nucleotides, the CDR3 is TGTGCCGCCAGCAGAGGAGCGGGGGTTGACAATGAGCAGTACTTC. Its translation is CAASRGAGVDNEQYF.

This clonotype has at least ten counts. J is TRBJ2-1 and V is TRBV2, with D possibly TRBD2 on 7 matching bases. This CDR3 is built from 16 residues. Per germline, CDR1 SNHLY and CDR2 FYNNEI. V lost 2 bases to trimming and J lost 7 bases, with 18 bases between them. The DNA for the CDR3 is TGTGCCAGCAGTGAATCGGGCAGGGGAGGGTTAAATGAGCAGTTCTTC. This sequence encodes CASSESGRGGLNEQFF.

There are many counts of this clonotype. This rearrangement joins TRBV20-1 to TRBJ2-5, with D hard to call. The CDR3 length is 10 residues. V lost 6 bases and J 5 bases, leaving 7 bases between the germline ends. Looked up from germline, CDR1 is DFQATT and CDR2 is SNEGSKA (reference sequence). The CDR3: CSAMYETQYF. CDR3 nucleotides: TGCAGTGCGATGTACGAGACCCAGTACTTC.

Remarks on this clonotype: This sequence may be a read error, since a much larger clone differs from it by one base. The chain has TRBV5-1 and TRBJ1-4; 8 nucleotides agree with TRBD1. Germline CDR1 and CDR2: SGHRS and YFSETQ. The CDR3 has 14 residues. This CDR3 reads CASSPGQGYEKRFF. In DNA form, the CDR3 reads TGCGCCAGCAGCCCCGGACAGGGATATGAAAAACGGTTTTTT. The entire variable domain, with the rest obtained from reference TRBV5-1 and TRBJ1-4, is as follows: KAGVTQTPRYLIKTRGQQVTLSCSPISGHRSVSWYQQTPGQGLQFLFEYFSETQRNKGNFPGRFSGRQFSNSRSEMNVSTLELGDSALYLCASSPGQGYEKRFFGSGTQLSVL.

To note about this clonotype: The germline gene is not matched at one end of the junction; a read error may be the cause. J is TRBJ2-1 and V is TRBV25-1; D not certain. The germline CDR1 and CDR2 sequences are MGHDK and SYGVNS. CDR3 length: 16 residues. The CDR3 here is CASSESWGSSYNEQHF. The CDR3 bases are TGTGCCAGCAGTGAATCTTGGGGATCGTCCTACAATGAGCAGCACTTC. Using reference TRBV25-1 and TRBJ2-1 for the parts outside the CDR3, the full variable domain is EADIYQTPRYLVIGTGKKITLECSQTMGHDKMYWYQQDPGMELHLIHYSYGVNSTEKGDLSSESTVSRIRTEHFPLTLESARPSHTSQYLCASSESWGSSYNEQHFGPGTRLTVL.

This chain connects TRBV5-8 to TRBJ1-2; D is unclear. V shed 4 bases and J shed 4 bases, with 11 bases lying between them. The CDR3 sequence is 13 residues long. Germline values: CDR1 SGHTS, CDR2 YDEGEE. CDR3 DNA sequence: TGTGCCAGCAGCCGAGGAGAATTCTATGGCTACACCTTC. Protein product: CASSRGEFYGYTF.

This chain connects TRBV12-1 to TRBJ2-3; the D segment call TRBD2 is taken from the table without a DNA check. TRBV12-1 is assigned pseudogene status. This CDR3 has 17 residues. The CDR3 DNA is TGTGCCAGCAGACCCCCGTTGGGGGAGGGGAGCACAGATACGCAGTATTTT. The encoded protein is CASRPPLGEGSTDTQYF.

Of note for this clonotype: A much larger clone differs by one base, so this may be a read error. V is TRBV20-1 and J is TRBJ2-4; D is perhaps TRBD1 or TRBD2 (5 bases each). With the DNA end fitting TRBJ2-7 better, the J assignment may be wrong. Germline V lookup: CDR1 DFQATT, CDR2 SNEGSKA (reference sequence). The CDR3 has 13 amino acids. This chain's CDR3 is CNAYGGSTYEQYF. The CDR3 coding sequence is TGCAATGCCTATGGGGGTTCAACCTACGAGCAGTACTTC.

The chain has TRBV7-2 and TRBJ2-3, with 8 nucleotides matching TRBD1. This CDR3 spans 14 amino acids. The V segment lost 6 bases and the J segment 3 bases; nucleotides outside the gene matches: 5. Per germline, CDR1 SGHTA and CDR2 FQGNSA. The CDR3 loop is CASRRDRRTDTQYF. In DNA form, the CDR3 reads TGTGCCAGCAGAAGGGACAGGCGAACAGATACGCAGTATTTT.

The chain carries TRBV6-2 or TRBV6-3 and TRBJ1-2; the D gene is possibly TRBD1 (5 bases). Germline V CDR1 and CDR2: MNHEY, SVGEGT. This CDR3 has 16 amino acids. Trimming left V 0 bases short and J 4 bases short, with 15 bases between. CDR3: CASSYSMPGTVYGYTF. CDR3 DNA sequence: TGTGCCAGCAGTTACTCGATGCCAGGGACGGTCTATGGCTACACCTTC.

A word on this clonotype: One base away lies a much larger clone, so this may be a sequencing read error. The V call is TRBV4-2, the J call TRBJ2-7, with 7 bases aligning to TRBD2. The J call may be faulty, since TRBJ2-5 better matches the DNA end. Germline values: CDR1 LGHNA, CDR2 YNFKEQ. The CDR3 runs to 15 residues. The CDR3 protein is CASSQWEGLGETQYF. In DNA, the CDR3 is TGTGCCAGCAGCCAATGGGAGGGGTTAGGAGAGACCCAGTACTTC.

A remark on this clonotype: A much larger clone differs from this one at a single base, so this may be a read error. This CDR3 reads CASSPGLALNNEQYF. CDR3 nucleotide sequence: TGTGCCAGCAGCCCCGGGCTAGCCTTGAACAATGAGCAGTACTTC. The rearrangement joins TRBV3-1 to TRBJ2-5; TRBD2 is a possible D gene (5 bases). Trimming shortened V by 4 bases and J by 11 bases, and 23 bases separated the two germline ends. Germline V gene sequence: CDR1 LGHDT, CDR2 YNNKEL (reference sequence). The CDR3 is made up of 15 amino acids.

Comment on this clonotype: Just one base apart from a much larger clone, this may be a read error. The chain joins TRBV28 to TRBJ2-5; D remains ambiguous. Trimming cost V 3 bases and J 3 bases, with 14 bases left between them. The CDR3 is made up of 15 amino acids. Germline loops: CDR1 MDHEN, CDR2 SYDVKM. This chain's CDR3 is CASSLKFSRKETQYF. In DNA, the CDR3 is TGTGCCAGCAGTTTGAAGTTCAGTAGAAAAGAGACCCAGTACTTC.

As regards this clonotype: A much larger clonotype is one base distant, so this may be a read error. CDR3 sequence reads: CASSPSLAGGRDQYF. In DNA form, the CDR3 reads TGTGCCAGCAGTCCCTCGCTAGCGGGGGGTCGCGACCAGTACTTC. The rearrangement joins TRBV12-3 or TRBV12-4 to TRBJ2-7; 11 positions agree with TRBD2. This CDR3 has 15 amino acids. The V gene end was trimmed by 5 bases and the J gene end by 10 bases; junction bases not matched to a gene: 13.

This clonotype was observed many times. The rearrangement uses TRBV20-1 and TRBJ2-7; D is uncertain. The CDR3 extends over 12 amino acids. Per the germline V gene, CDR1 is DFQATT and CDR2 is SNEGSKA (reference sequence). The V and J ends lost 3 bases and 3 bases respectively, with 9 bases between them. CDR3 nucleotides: TGCAGTGCTAGTCGGAGCAACTACGAGCAGTACTTC. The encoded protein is CSASRSNYEQYF.

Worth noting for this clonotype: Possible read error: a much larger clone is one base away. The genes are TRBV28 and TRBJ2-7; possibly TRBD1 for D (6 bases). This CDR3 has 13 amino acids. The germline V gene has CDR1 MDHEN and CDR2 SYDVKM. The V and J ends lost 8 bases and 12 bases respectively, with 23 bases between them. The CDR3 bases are TGTGCCAGCGGAACAGGGATTTTTCTTGGGTCGTACTTC. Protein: CASGTGIFLGSYF. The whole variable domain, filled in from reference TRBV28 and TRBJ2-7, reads DVKVTQSSRYLVKRTGEKVFLECVQDMDHENMFWYRQDPGLGLRLIYFSYDVKMKEKGDIPEGYSVSREKKERFSLILESASTNQTSMYLCASGTGIFLGSYFGPGTRLTVT.

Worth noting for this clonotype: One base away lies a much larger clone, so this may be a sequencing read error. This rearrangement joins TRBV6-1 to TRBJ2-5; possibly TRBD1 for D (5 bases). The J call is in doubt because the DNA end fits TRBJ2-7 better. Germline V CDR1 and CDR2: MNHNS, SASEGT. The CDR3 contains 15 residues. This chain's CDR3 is CASSEGQSSPYEQYF. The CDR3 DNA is TGTGCCAGCAGTGAAGGACAGTCGAGCCCCTACGAGCAGTACTTC.

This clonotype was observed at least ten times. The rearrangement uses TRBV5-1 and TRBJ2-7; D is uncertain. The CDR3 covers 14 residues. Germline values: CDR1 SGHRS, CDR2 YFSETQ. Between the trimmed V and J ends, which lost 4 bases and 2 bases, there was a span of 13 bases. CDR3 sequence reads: CASSPDSPAYEQYF. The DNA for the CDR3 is TGCGCCAGCAGCCCCGACTCCCCCGCCTACGAGCAGTACTTC.

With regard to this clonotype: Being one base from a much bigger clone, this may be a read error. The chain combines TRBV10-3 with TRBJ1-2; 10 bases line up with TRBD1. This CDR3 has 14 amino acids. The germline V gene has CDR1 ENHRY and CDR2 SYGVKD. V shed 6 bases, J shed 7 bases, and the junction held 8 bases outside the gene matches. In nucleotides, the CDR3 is TGTGCCATCAGGGGGGAGACAGGGGGCAGTGGCTACACCTTC. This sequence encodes CAIRGETGGSGYTF.

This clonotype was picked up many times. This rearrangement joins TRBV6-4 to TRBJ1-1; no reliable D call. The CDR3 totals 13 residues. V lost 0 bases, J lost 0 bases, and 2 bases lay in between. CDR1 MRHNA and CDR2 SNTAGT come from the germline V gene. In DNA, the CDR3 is TGTGCCAGCAGTGACTCAGTGAACACTGAAGCTTTCTTT. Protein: CASSDSVNTEAFF.

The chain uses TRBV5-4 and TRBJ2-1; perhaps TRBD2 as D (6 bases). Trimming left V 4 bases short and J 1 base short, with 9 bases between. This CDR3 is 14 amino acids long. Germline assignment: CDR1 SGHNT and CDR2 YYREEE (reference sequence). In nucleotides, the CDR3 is TGTGCCAGCAGCCGGGAGTCGTCCTACAATGAGCAGTTCTTC. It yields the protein CASSRESSYNEQFF.